Presented here are 10 T cell receptor beta chains from one specimen sequenced in a study of beta chain features in type 1 diabetes. Notes on the study in general: Within each of all four CD4+ subsets, Type 1 diabetes patients had TCRB CDR3s that were moderately but significantly shorter.

The antigens of these receptors remain unknown. Every bit of the isolated RNA underwent reverse transcription, so sequencing read expressed TCRB transcripts. The data were produced by immunoSEQ multiplex PCR, yet TCRdb's version contains in-frame clones alone and is incomplete. The sample holds around 250,000 clones; around 21% are singletons and the top ten take around 0.028%. The material sequenced was naive CD4+ T cells from blood. These receptors were taken from a woman in her 40s with type 1 diabetes.

The chain recombines TRBV4-3 with TRBJ2-2; 11 bases are shared with TRBD1. The CDR3 contains 19 residues. Germline V gene data show CDR1 as LGHNA and CDR2 as YSLEER. Trimming at V came to 1 base and at J to 6 bases, leaving 13 bases not matched to a gene. The DNA for the CDR3 is TGCGCCAGCAGCCAAGTTGGGGCCGGACAGGGGGCGAGAGCCGGGGAGCTGTTTTTT. It translates to CASSQVGAGQGARAGELFF.

V gene TRBV5-1 combines with J gene TRBJ1-4, with a tentative D call TRBD1 (5 bases). The V gene's germline CDR1 is SGHRS and CDR2 YFSETQ. This CDR3 comprises 14 residues. With 4 bases removed from V and 0 bases from J, the gap between germline ends came to 7 bases. This CDR3 reads CASSLTATNEKLFF. The CDR3 bases are TGCGCCAGCAGCCTGACAGCAACTAATGAAAAACTGTTTTTT.

This clone turned up a few times. The V call is TRBV5-1, the J call TRBJ1-6; possible D gene TRBD1, 5 bases. Looked up from germline, CDR1 is SGHRS and CDR2 is YFSETQ. This CDR3 spans 14 amino acids. V was shortened by 0 bases and J by 5 bases, with 6 bases between the two germline ends. The CDR3 protein is CASSLEGDNSPLHF. The CDR3 DNA is TGCGCCAGCAGCTTGGAAGGGGATAATTCACCCCTCCACTTT.

The chain carries TRBV27 and TRBJ1-1; 9 bases are shared with TRBD1. The CDR3 consists of 14 residues. CDR1 MNHEY and CDR2 SMNVEV come from the germline V gene (reference sequence). Losses at the gene ends were 4 bases for V and 3 bases for J; bases not matched to a gene: 3. This chain's CDR3 is CASSSRTGDTEAFF. For the CDR3, the DNA is TGTGCCAGCAGTTCCAGGACAGGGGACACTGAAGCTTTCTTT.

The chain joins TRBV5-1 to TRBJ2-6, with unresolved D. The length of the CDR3 is 15 residues. Trimming took 4 bases from V and 0 from J, leaving 8 bases between them. The germline V gene has CDR1 SGHRS and CDR2 YFSETQ. CDR3 coding DNA: TGCGCCAGCAGCGTTTCGGGCTCTGGGGCCAACGTCCTGACTTTC. As protein: CASSVSGSGANVLTF.

A few counts support this clone. The CDR3 nucleotides read TGCGCCAGCAGCTACTCCGGGGGGTACGAGCAGTACTTC. As protein: CASSYSGGYEQYF. This chain connects TRBV5-1 to TRBJ2-7, with 7 bases identical to TRBD2. The J segment lost 4 bases and the V segment lost 3 bases, leaving 4 bases of the junction unmatched. From germline, CDR1 is SGHRS and CDR2 YFSETQ. CDR3 length: 13 amino acids.

The chain carries TRBV19 and TRBJ1-1; TRBD1 matches at 7 bases. Germline V gene lookup returns CDR1 LNHDA and CDR2 SQIVND (reference sequence). This CDR3 has 15 amino acids. V lost 3 bases and J lost 1; bases outside the gene matches: 5. For the CDR3, the DNA is TGTGCCAGTAGTATCCCTCAGGGGGAGAACACTGAAGCTTTCTTT. Its protein is CASSIPQGENTEAFF. Using reference TRBV19 and TRBJ1-1 for the parts outside the CDR3, the full variable domain is DGGITQSPKYLFRKEGQNVTLSCEQNLNHDAMYWYRQDPGQGLRLIYYSQIVNDFQKGDIAEGYSVSREKKESFPLTVTSAQKNPTAFYLCASSIPQGENTEAFFGQGTRLTVV.

This clone came up a few times. The chain combines TRBV25-1 with TRBJ2-3; D not resolved. The CDR3 has 14 residues. The V end was cut by 1 base, the J end by 0 bases, with 5 bases between. In germline, CDR1 is MGHDK, CDR2 SYGVNS. For the CDR3, the DNA is TGTGCCAGCAGTGAATCCGGTAGCACAGATACGCAGTATTTT. It encodes CASSESGSTDTQYF.

This clone showed up just a few times. The rearrangement links TRBV29-1 to TRBJ2-2; unclear D gene. The V end was cut by 3 bases, the J end by 0 bases, with 5 bases between. Per the germline V gene, CDR1 is SQVTM and CDR2 is ANQGSEA. This CDR3 region has 13 residues. Here the CDR3 reads CSVEESNTGELFF. CDR3 nucleotide sequence: TGCAGCGTTGAGGAGTCGAACACCGGGGAGCTGTTTTTT.

This chain joins TRBV7-9 and TRBJ1-2; D is unresolved. Germline V gene sequence: CDR1 SEHNR, CDR2 FQNEAQ (reference sequence). Trimming cost V 2 bases and J 4 bases, with 11 bases left between them. The CDR3 totals 14 residues. The DNA of the CDR3 is TGTGCCAGCAGCTTATGGGGAGTTGCCTATGGCTACACCTTC. It specifies CASSLWGVAYGYTF.